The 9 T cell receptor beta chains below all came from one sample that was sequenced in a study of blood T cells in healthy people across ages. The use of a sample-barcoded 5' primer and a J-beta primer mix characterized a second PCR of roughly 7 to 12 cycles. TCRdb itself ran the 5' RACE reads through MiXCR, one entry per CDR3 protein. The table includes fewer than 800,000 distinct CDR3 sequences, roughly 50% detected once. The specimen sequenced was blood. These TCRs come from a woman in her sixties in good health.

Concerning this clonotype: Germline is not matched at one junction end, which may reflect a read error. The CDR3 coding sequence is TGTGCCAGCAGTTTACAGGGCGGTAGGGGCTACCCCTTC. This sequence encodes CASSLQGGRGYPF. The J gene is TRBJ1-2, the V gene TRBV12-3 or TRBV12-4, with D tentatively TRBD1 (5 bases). CDR3 length equals 13 residues.

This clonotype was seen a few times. The CDR3 reads CASSWKLSSYNEQFF. CDR3 nucleotides: TGTGCCAGCAGTTGGAAGCTAAGCTCCTACAATGAGCAGTTCTTC. J is TRBJ2-1 and V is TRBV27; D not resolved. V shed 4 bases and J shed 0 bases, with 10 bases lying between them. Germline CDR1 is MNHEY and CDR2 is SMNVEV (reference sequence). The CDR3 extends over 15 amino acids.

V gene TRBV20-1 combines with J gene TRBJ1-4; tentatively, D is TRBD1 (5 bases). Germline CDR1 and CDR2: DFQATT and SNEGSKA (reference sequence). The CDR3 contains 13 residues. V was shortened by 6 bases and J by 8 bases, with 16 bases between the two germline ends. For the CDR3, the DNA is TGCAGTGCCCGGGGGGGGGATTGGGAAAAACTGTTTTTT. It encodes CSARGGDWEKLFF.

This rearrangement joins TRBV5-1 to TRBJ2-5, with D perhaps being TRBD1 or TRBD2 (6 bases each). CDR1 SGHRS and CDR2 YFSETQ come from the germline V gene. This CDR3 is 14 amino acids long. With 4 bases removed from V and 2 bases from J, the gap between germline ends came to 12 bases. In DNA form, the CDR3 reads TGCGCCAGCAGCCCAGGGGACTTTCAAGAGACCCAGTACTTC. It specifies CASSPGDFQETQYF.

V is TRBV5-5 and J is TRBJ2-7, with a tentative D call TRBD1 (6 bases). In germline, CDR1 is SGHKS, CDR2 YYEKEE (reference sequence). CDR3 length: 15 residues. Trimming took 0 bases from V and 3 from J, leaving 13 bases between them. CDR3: CASSLGRQGIYEQYF. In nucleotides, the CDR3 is TGTGCCAGCAGCTTGGGGCGGCAGGGGATCTACGAGCAGTACTTC.

CDR3 nucleotides: TGTGCCAGCACCCGTGGGACAGGGGGCGACGAGCAGTACTTC. Protein: CASTRGTGGDEQYF. The gene calls are TRBV3-1 and TRBJ2-7; 12 positions match TRBD1. The CDR3 runs 14 residues. CDR1 and CDR2 from the germline V gene are LGHDT and YNNKEL (reference sequence). The V and J ends lost 7 bases and 5 bases, in that order; junction bases with no gene match: 6.

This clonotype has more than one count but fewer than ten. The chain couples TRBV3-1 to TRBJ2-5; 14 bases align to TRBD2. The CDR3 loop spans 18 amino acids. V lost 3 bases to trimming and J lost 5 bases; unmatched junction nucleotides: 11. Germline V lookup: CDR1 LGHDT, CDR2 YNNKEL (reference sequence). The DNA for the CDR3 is TGTGCCAGCAGCCAGACTAGCGGGAGGGCCGTTTCTGTCGAGACCCAGTACTTC. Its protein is CASSQTSGRAVSVETQYF.

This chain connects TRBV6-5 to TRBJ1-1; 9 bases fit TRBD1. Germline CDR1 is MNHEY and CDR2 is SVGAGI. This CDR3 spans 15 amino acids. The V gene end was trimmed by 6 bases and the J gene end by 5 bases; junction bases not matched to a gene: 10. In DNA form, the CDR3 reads TGTGCCAGCAGCCGTCTTGACAGGGGGGGAACTGAAGCTTTCTTT. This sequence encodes CASSRLDRGGTEAFF.

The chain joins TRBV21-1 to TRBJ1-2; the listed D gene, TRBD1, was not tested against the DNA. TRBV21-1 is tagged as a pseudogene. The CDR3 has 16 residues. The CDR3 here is CASSKALTGQVYGYTF. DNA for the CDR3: TGTGCCAGCAGCAAAGCCCTAACGGGACAAGTCTATGGCTACACCTTC.